The rows below give T cell receptor beta chains drawn from one sample of a study of a mutant IDH1 vaccine in newly diagnosed glioma. Antigens for these TCRs are unknown. Here immunoSEQ multiplex PCR was the method, and the copy in TCRdb shows in-frame clones only, minus some. The sample has some 33,000 clones; 75% to 85% are singletons. The material sequenced was PBMCs, taken from a glioma patient whose treatment included an IDH1 peptide vaccine. The source is a man aged 30 to 45 with glioma. Both conserved end residues are part of each CDR3. The D gene is left open where the match is weak. The size of a clone is reported for some rows only, either as once, few or many, or as a class for expanded clones.

D gene,J gene,clone size,CDR3 length,V gene,CDR3 DNA,CDR3 protein
.,TRBJ1-1,few,13,TRBV5-1,TGCGCCAGCAGCTTGGCTTGGGACACTGAAGCTTTCTTT,CASSLAWDTEAFF
TRBD1,TRBJ2-3,.,13,TRBV7-9,TGTGCCACCCGACAGGGGAGCACAGATACGCAGTATTTT,CATRQGSTDTQYF
TRBD2,TRBJ2-3,.,12,TRBV5-6,TGTGCCAGCAGTTTCGGGGGGGATACGCAGTATTTT,CASSFGGDTQYF
TRBD1,TRBJ2-5,few,14,TRBV5-1,TGCGCCAGCAGCAAGGACAGGGTGGGGGAGACCCAGTACTTC,CASSKDRVGETQYF
TRBD2,TRBJ2-7,.,15,TRBV14,TGTGCCAGCAGCCCCCGGCGGGGGACCTCCTACGAGCAGTACTTC,CASSPRRGTSYEQYF
TRBD2,TRBJ2-3,few,15,TRBV11-2,TGTGCCAGCAGCCTCCTAGCGGGGGGCGGAGATACGCAGTATTTT,CASSLLAGGGDTQYF
TRBD1,TRBJ2-7,once,14,TRBV5-6,TGTGCCAGCAGCTTGGGGACAGGGGGCTCAGAGCAGTACTTC,CASSLGTGGSEQYF
TRBD1,TRBJ2-7,.,13,TRBV2,TGTGCCAGCAGTGACCCCGACAGGGGCGAGCAGTACTTC,CASSDPDRGEQYF
.,TRBJ1-2,.,11,TRBV6-5,TGTGCCAGCAGTTACGGGGGTGGCTACACCTTC,CASSYGGGYTF
TRBD1,TRBJ1-4,.,15,TRBV28,TGTGCCAGCAGTTCTTCCGGGACAGGGGGGGAAAAACTGTTTTTT,CASSSSGTGGEKLFF
.,TRBJ2-5,.,13,TRBV25-1,TGTGCCAGCAGTGAATATAACGAAGAGACCCAGTACTTC,CASSEYNEETQYF
.,TRBJ1-1,.,15,TRBV6-1,TGTGCCAGCATGATCTTCCACGACAGGCCGCCTGGGGCTTTCTTT,CASMIFHDRPPGAFF
.,TRBJ1-1,.,15,TRBV5-1,TGCGCCAGCAGCCCAGGGATATCTCGGAACACTGAAGCTTTCTTT,CASSPGISRNTEAFF
TRBD1,TRBJ2-7,.,16,TRBV6-5,TGTGCCAGCAGTTACTCTGTTCAGGGGGTGCCTTACGAGCAGTACTTC,CASSYSVQGVPYEQYF
.,TRBJ1-5,.,14,TRBV7-2,TGTGCCAGCAGCTTAGGCAGGGTGAATCAGCCCCAGCATTTT,CASSLGRVNQPQHF
.,TRBJ2-1,.,16,TRBV18,TGTGCCAGCTCACCACAGGTAGAACTGTCATACAATGAGCAGTTCTTC,CASSPQVELSYNEQFF
.,TRBJ2-6,.,12,TRBV29-1,TGCAGCGTTTTAACAGAGGCCAACGTCCTGACTTTC,CSVLTEANVLTF
.,TRBJ1-4,once,14,TRBV10-1,TGCGCCAGCAGGGAGTCCCGGGACTCGGAAAAACTGTTTTTT,CASRESRDSEKLFF
.,TRBJ1-2,.,11,TRBV20-1,TGCAGTGTAGGGGATAACTATGGCTACACCTTC,CSVGDNYGYTF
.,TRBJ2-7,.,13,TRBV6-5,TGTGCCAGCAGTGACCAACATACCTACGAGCAGTACTTC,CASSDQHTYEQYF
.,TRBJ1-4,.,14,TRBV10-3,TGTGCCATCAGTGAAGGGGGGTTACGGGAAAAACTGTTTTTT,CAISEGGLREKLFF
.,TRBJ2-7,.,15,TRBV11-2,TGTGCCAGCAGCGTAGGACCCCCGGGACTTGGGGAGCAGTACTTC,CASSVGPPGLGEQYF
.,TRBJ2-7,.,13,TRBV4-2,TGTGCCAGCAGCCAAGACCCCAACTACGAGCAGTACTTC,CASSQDPNYEQYF
.,TRBJ1-4,few,15,TRBV28,TGTGCCAGCAGTTGGAGGCGCTCAACTAATGAAAAACTGTTTTTT,CASSWRRSTNEKLFF
.,TRBJ2-5,.,15,TRBV7-9,TGTGCCAGCAGCGCCCAGGGGAGCAACCAAGAGACCCAGTACTTC,CASSAQGSNQETQYF
TRBD1,TRBJ1-1,.,15,TRBV4-1,TGCGCCAGCAGCCTTCGACAGGGAAAGGGTACTGAAGCTTTCTTT,CASSLRQGKGTEAFF
TRBD1,TRBJ1-1,few,17,TRBV4-1,TGCGCCAGCAGCCAAGATCGGACAGGGGGAATTAACACTGAAGCTTTCTTT,CASSQDRTGGINTEAFF
TRBD2,TRBJ2-5,.,15,TRBV29-1,TGCAGCGTTGATATCCCTAGCGGGAGGTCCTGGACCCAGTACTTC,CSVDIPSGRSWTQYF
TRBD2,TRBJ2-3,.,15,TRBV5-1,TGCGCCAGCAGCTTCATAGCGGGGGGGCCGGATACGCAGTATTTT,CASSFIAGGPDTQYF
.,TRBJ1-1,few,13,TRBV2,TGTGCCAGCAGCACTCAGCTGAACACTGAAGCTTTCTTT,CASSTQLNTEAFF
TRBD1,TRBJ2-2,.,15,TRBV5-1,TGCGCCAGCAGCTGGGACAGCCCGAACACCGGGGAGCTGTTTTTT,CASSWDSPNTGELFF
TRBD2,TRBJ2-7,.,16,TRBV9,TGTGCCAGCAGCGTAGCCCGGACTAGCGGGACCTACGAGCAGTACTTC,CASSVARTSGTYEQYF
TRBD1,TRBJ1-1,once,14,TRBV10-3,TGTGCCACGCGGAGGACCGGGACAGACACTGAAGCTTTCTTT,CATRRTGTDTEAFF
.,TRBJ2-7,.,14,TRBV7-9,TGTGCCAGCAGCCTTGGGGGGCCCTCCTACGAGCAGTACTTC,CASSLGGPSYEQYF
.,TRBJ2-3,.,16,TRBV14,TGTGCCAGCAGCCAATATTCAGGACTAAACACAGATACGCAGTATTTT,CASSQYSGLNTDTQYF
TRBD1,TRBJ2-3,.,11,TRBV20-1,TGCAGTGCTAGACTGACAGGGCCGCAGTATTTT,CSARLTGPQYF
TRBD1,TRBJ2-7,.,15,TRBV5-1,TGCGCCAGCAGCTTGGCCGGGACAGGGAGGGTCGAGCAGTACTTC,CASSLAGTGRVEQYF
.,TRBJ2-7,once,14,TRBV5-1,TGCGCCAGCAGCCCCAGGGTCAGAACCTACGAGCAGTACTTC,CASSPRVRTYEQYF
.,TRBJ2-6,.,17,TRBV28,TGTGCCAGCAGTGCCGGGGCCTCCTCCTCTGGGGCCAACGTCCTGACTTTC,CASSAGASSSGANVLTF
.,TRBJ1-4,.,15,TRBV25-1,TGTGCCAGCAGTGTCCAGCGGACCACGGGTGAAAAACTGTTTTTT,CASSVQRTTGEKLFF